The present T cell receptor beta chain was sequenced within a study of quantifying T cell responses using KT2 cells. Looking at the study overall: RNA was reverse transcribed with TCR alpha and beta constant-region primers.

CDR1 is WSHSY and CDR2 is SAAADI in the germline V gene. The CDR3 is 12 amino acids. The V gene lost 4 bases and the J gene lost 6 bases, with 9 bases spanning the gap. This clonotype was detected a few times. An oligo carrying a UMI was ligated to the cDNA 3' end. An equimolar mix of RC1.1 and RC1.2 primed the beta chain across TRBC1 and TRBC2. Separate processing of TCR alpha and beta chains began at the second PCR. Via MiXCR, TCRdb re-called the UMI-ligation and nested PCR reads, giving one row per CDR3 protein. Of tens of thousands of distinct CDR3 sequences listed, under 14% are singletons. V gene TRBV10-2 combines with J gene TRBJ1-2; D gene uncertain. Material for sequencing was PBMCs spiked with cells of the T cell clone KT2. This sequence originates from a human donor. This CDR3 is CASSGPGNGYTF. The CDR3 DNA is TGCGCCAGCAGTGGTCCCGGAAATGGCTACACCTTC.